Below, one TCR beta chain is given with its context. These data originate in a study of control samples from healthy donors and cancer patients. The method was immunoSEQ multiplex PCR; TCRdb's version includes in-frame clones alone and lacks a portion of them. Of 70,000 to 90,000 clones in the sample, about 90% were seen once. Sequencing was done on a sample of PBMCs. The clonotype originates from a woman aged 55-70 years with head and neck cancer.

The CDR3 protein is CASSATSGDTGELFF. CDR3 nucleotide sequence: TGTGCCAGCTCAGCAACTAGCGGGGACACCGGGGAGCTGTTTTTT. This chain joins TRBV18 and TRBJ2-2; 10 nucleotides agree with TRBD2. V shed 5 bases and J 3 bases; nucleotides not matched to a gene: 3. Germline CDR1 reads KGHSH; CDR2 reads LQKENI. The CDR3 contains 15 residues.